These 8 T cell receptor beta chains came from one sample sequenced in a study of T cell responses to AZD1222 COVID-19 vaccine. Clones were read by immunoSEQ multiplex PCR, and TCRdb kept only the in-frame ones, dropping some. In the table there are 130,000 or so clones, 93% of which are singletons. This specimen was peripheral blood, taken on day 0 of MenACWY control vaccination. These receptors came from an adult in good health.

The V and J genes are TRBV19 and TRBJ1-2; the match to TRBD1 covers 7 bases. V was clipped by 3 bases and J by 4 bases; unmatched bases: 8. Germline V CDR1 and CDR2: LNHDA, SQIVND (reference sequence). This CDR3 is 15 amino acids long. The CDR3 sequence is CASSIQQGRSYGYTF. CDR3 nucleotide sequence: TGTGCCAGTAGTATTCAACAGGGGCGATCCTATGGCTACACCTTC.

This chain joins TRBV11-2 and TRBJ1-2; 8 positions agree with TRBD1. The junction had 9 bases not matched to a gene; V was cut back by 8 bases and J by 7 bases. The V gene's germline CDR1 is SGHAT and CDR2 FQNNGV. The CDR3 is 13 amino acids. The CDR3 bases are TGTGCCAGCGATTGGCAGGGGGCAGGTGGCTACACCTTC. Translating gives CASDWQGAGGYTF.

The DNA of the CDR3 is TGTGCCAGCAGCTCCCGACTAGCAGATACGCAGTATTTT. Amino acids: CASSSRLADTQYF. This chain uses TRBV11-3 with TRBJ2-3; D possibly corresponds to TRBD2 (6 bases). The CDR3 is made up of 13 amino acids. Germline assignment: CDR1 SGHNT and CDR2 YENEEA. Trimming removed 4 bases from V and 4 bases from J, with 9 bases in between.

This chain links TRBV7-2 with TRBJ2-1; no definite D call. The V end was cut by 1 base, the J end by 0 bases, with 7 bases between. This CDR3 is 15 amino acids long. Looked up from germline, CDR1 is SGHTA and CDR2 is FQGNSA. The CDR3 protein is CASSLDGFSYNEQFF. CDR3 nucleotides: TGTGCCAGCAGCTTAGACGGCTTCTCCTACAATGAGCAGTTCTTC. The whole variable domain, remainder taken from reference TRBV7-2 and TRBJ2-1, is GAGVSQSPSNKVTEKGKDVELRCDPISGHTALYWYRQSLGQGLEFLIYFQGNSAPDKSGLPSDRFSAERTGGSVSTLTIQRTQQEDSAVYLCASSLDGFSYNEQFFGPGTRLTVL.

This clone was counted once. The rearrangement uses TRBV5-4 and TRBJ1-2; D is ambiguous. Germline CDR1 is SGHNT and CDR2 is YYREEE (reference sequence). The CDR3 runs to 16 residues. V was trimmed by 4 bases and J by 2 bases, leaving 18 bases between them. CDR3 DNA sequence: TGTGCCAGCAGCCCGGAACCCCAACGTACCAACTATGGCTACACCTTC. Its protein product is CASSPEPQRTNYGYTF.

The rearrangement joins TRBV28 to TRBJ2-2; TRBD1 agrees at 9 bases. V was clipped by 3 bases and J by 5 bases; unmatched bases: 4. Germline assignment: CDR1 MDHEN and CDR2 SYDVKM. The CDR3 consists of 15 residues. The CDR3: CASSLGQGITGELFF. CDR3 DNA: TGTGCCAGCAGTTTGGGACAGGGAATAACCGGGGAGCTGTTTTTT.

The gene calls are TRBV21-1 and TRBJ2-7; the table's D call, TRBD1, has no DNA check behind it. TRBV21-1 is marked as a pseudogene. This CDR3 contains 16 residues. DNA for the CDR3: TGTGCCAGCACCCAAAGAGGGGACAGGGGAACCTACGAGCAGTACTTC. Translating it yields CASTQRGDRGTYEQYF.

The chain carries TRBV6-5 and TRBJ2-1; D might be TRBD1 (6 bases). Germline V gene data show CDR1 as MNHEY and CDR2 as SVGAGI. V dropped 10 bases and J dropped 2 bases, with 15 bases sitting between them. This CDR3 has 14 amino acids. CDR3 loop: CATTGRQAYNEQFF. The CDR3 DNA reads TGTGCCACCACTGGACGACAGGCCTACAATGAGCAGTTCTTC.